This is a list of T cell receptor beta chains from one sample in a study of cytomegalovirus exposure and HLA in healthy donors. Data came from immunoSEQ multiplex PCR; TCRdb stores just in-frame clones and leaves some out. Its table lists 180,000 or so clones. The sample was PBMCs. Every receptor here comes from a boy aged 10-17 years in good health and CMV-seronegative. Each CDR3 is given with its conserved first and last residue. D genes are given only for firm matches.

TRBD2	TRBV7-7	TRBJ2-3	CASSLRGGNTDTQYF
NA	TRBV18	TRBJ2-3	CASSPSGTSTDTQYF
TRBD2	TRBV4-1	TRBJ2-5	CASSQDRLAGGPIGSRTQYF
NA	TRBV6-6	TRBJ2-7	CASGQQTYEQYF
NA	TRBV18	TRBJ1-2	CASSGGHPNYGYTF
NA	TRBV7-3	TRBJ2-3	CASSRGGLVGDTQYF
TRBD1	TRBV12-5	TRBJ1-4	CASGLVVLGGGEKLFF
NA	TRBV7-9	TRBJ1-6	CASSLGQIKGPLHF
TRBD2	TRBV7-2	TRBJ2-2	CASSQEVPGLADFRELFF
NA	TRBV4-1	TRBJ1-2	CASSQVRGASNYGYTF
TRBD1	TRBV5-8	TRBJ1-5	CASSLGQGLSNQPQHF